Below are 18 T cell receptor beta chains sequenced from a single sample in a study of CD8+ T cells in alopecia areata. Extracted RNA was reverse transcribed into cDNA, the sequencing template. The protocol was immunoSEQ multiplex PCR, while the TCRdb copy is restricted to in-frame clones and leaves out a portion. This table has 130,000 to 150,000 clones, around 49% appearing once. Sequencing was performed on CD4+ T cells sorted from blood, taken at week 0. Source of these receptors: a human donor with alopecia areata.

This clone came up once. The chain joins TRBV7-2 to TRBJ1-2, with D possibly matching TRBD1 (6 bases). CDR1 and CDR2 (germline): SGHTA, FQGNSA. Trimming took off 1 base at V and 2 bases at J, with 11 bases between the two ends. This CDR3 has 15 amino acids. The CDR3 here is CASSLVPGANYGYTF. In DNA, the CDR3 is TGTGCCAGCAGCTTAGTGCCGGGGGCGAACTATGGCTACACCTTC.

In nucleotides, the CDR3 is TGTGCCACCAGCAGAGGTATCGGCAGATCGAATGAAAAACTGTTTTTT. It encodes CATSRGIGRSNEKLFF. The chain employs TRBV15 and TRBJ1-4; D ambiguous. V gave up 1 base and J gave up 5 bases, with 14 bases separating them. The CDR3 runs 16 residues. Per the germline V gene, CDR1 is LNHNV and CDR2 is YYDKDF (reference sequence). Based on the CDR3 plus reference TRBV15 and TRBJ1-4, the full variable domain is DAMVIQNPRYQVTQFGKPVTLSCSQTLNHNVMYWYQQKSSQAPKLLFHYYDKDFNNEADTPDNFQSRRPNTSFCFLDIRSPGLGDTAMYLCATSRGIGRSNEKLFFGSGTQLSVL.

The sample holds a few counts of this clone. The J gene is TRBJ1-1, the V gene TRBV4-3, with a weak D call TRBD1 (5 bases). Germline CDR1 is LGHNA and CDR2 is YSLEER. The ends were cut back, 6 bases at V and 0 bases at J, with 11 bases in the middle. The CDR3 runs 14 residues. CDR3 residues: CASRGLTVNTEAFF. DNA for the CDR3: TGCGCCAGCAGGGGACTTACAGTGAACACTGAAGCTTTCTTT.

This chain joins TRBV30 and TRBJ2-7; D ambiguous. The germline V gene has CDR1 GTSNPN and CDR2 SVGIG (reference sequence). This CDR3 comprises 13 residues. V lost 4 bases and J 2 bases, leaving 12 bases between the germline ends. The CDR3: CAWNLGRTYEQYF. Written as DNA, the CDR3 is TGTGCCTGGAATCTTGGACGGACCTACGAGCAGTACTTC.

V usage is TRBV28 and J usage is TRBJ1-5, with no clear D. This CDR3 comprises 12 residues. Germline CDR1 and CDR2: MDHEN and SYDVKM. Trimming took 4 bases from V and 6 from J, leaving 7 bases between them. The CDR3 DNA is TGTGCCAGCAGTTCGTCGACTCAGCCCCAGCATTTT. Translation gives CASSSSTQPQHF. Using reference TRBV28 and TRBJ1-5 for the parts outside the CDR3, the full variable domain is DVKVTQSSRYLVKRTGEKVFLECVQDMDHENMFWYRQDPGLGLRLIYFSYDVKMKEKGDIPEGYSVSREKKERFSLILESASTNQTSMYLCASSSSTQPQHFGDGTRLSIL.

This chain uses TRBV30 with TRBJ2-6; TRBD1 or TRBD2 may be the D gene (7 bases each). CDR3 length: 16 residues. CDR1 is GTSNPN and CDR2 is SVGIG in the germline V gene (reference sequence). V shed 4 bases and J shed 2 bases, with 15 bases lying between them. The chain's CDR3 is CAWTLGGGAGANVLTF. The CDR3 coding sequence is TGTGCCTGGACCCTGGGAGGGGGCGCTGGGGCCAACGTCCTGACTTTC.

This clone was detected a few times. The gene calls are TRBV30 and TRBJ1-1; D gene ambiguous. The CDR3 spans 12 residues. From germline, CDR1 is GTSNPN and CDR2 SVGIG (reference sequence). V was cut by 4 bases and J by 8 bases, with 14 bases left in between. The CDR3 here is CAWNRHGREAFF. In DNA form, the CDR3 reads TGTGCCTGGAATCGGCACGGCCGGGAAGCTTTCTTT.

This clone was detected a few times. V usage is TRBV30 and J usage is TRBJ2-3, with TRBD2 matching over 7 bases. CDR1 and CDR2 (germline): GTSNPN, SVGIG (reference sequence). This CDR3 has 14 amino acids. V shed 2 bases, J shed 6 bases, and the junction held 8 bases outside the gene matches. The CDR3 region is CAWSKGRERDTQYF. For the CDR3, the DNA is TGTGCCTGGAGTAAGGGGAGGGAGAGGGATACGCAGTATTTT.

This clone has ten or more counts. J is TRBJ2-1 and V is TRBV2; TRBD2 aligns across 9 bases. Germline V CDR1 and CDR2: SNHLY, FYNNEI. The CDR3 consists of 16 residues. The V gene end was trimmed by 6 bases and the J gene end by 6 bases; junction bases not matched to a gene: 12. The chain's CDR3 is CASSLKTSGSGNEQFF. DNA of the CDR3: TGTGCCAGCAGCCTGAAAACTAGCGGGTCTGGCAATGAGCAGTTCTTC.

This chain links TRBV30 with TRBJ1-1; no reliable D call. Deletions cut 2 bases from V and 3 bases from J, with 7 bases between. CDR1 is GTSNPN and CDR2 is SVGIG in the germline V gene (reference sequence). CDR3 length equals 12 residues. This CDR3 is CAWSPTDTEAFF. CDR3 DNA sequence: TGTGCCTGGAGTCCAACGGACACTGAAGCTTTCTTT.

CDR3 nucleotide sequence: TGTGCCAGCAGCACCACAGACAGGGTCTATGGCTACACCTTC. Amino acid sequence: CASSTTDRVYGYTF. The chain is built from TRBV7-2 and TRBJ1-2; 7 nucleotides match TRBD1. The V segment lost 5 bases and the J segment 4 bases; nucleotides outside the gene matches: 7. The CDR3 is 14 residues long. Germline V gene lookup returns CDR1 SGHTA and CDR2 FQGNSA.

In this sample, this clone turned up a few times. Sequence at one end of the junction differs from germline and may be a read error. This chain uses TRBV7-3 with TRBJ1-1, with 9 bases matching TRBD1. In germline, CDR1 is SGHTA, CDR2 FQGTGA. This CDR3 is 13 amino acids long. Here the CDR3 DNA reads TGTGCCAGCAGCTCCGGGAGGGGGACAGGGCAGCTCTTT. It is translated as CASSSGRGTGQLF.

This rearrangement joins TRBV11-2 to TRBJ1-1; D gene unclear. This CDR3 comprises 13 residues. Germline values: CDR1 SGHAT, CDR2 FQNNGV. Trimming took 1 base from V and 5 from J, leaving 8 bases between them. The CDR3 coding sequence is TGTGCCAGCAGCTTAGTGTCGGGAACTGAAGCTTTCTTT. This encodes CASSLVSGTEAFF.

V usage is TRBV30 and J usage is TRBJ2-7; D is possibly TRBD2 (5 bases). Germline V lookup: CDR1 GTSNPN, CDR2 SVGIG (reference sequence). The CDR3 is made up of 14 amino acids. V lost 0 bases and J lost 2, with 11 bases in between. CDR3 sequence: CAWSVSGIPYEQYF. In nucleotides, the CDR3 is TGTGCCTGGAGTGTCTCCGGGATACCCTACGAGCAGTACTTC. Full variable domain (remainder filled in from reference TRBV30 and TRBJ2-7): SQTIHQWPATLVQPVGSPLSLECTVEGTSNPNLYWYRQAAGRGLQLLFYSVGIGQISSEVPQNLSASRPQDRQFILSSKKLLLSDSGFYLCAWSVSGIPYEQYFGPGTRLTVT.

The chain carries TRBV28 and TRBJ2-2; 7 nucleotides match TRBD1. Germline assignment: CDR1 MDHEN and CDR2 SYDVKM. CDR3 length equals 14 residues. With V trimmed by 3 bases and J by 7 bases, 5 bases remained unmatched. The DNA of the CDR3 is TGTGCCAGCAGTTTGGCCCAGGGGGACGGGGAGCTGTTTTTT. It yields the protein CASSLAQGDGELFF.

CDR3 nucleotide sequence: TGTGCCAGCAGTCCCCAGGGAGGGGGCAGCCAGCCCCAGCATTTT. Its protein product is CASSPQGGGSQPQHF. The chain has TRBV6-5 and TRBJ1-5, with 7 bases identical to TRBD1. This CDR3 region has 15 residues. V shed 5 bases and J 7 bases; nucleotides not matched to a gene: 11. Per the germline V gene, CDR1 is MNHEY and CDR2 is SVGAGI.

This clone was seen a few times. This chain links TRBV18 with TRBJ2-5; TRBD1 might be the D (5 bases). V lost 3 bases and J 2 bases, leaving 13 bases between the germline ends. Germline V lookup: CDR1 KGHSH, CDR2 LQKENI. The CDR3 is 15 residues long. DNA of the CDR3: TGTGCCAGCTCACCCCTCCAGGACAAACAAGAGACCCAGTACTTC. Amino acid sequence: CASSPLQDKQETQYF.

This clone was detected once. This CDR3 is also generated by other DNA sequences in the sample. The rearrangement joins TRBV29-1 to TRBJ2-2; D is unresolved. V was trimmed by 6 bases and J by 2 bases, leaving 7 bases between them. CDR1 is SQVTM and CDR2 is ANQGSEA in the germline V gene. This CDR3 has 12 amino acids. CDR3 nucleotide sequence: TGCAGCGTGGACCGTAACACCGGGGAGCTGTTTTTT. Translating gives CSVDRNTGELFF.